The entry below describes one T cell receptor beta chain. This record comes from a study of blood T cells in healthy people across ages. The CDR3 covers 14 residues. Between the trimmed V and J ends, which lost 9 bases and 6 bases, there was a span of 18 bases. Using a J-beta primer mix together with a sample-barcoded 5' primer, a second PCR was run for about 7 to 12 cycles. TCRdb processed the 5' RACE reads anew with MiXCR; each CDR3 protein has one entry. The table lists roughly 1.9 million distinct CDR3 sequences, roughly 43% of them singletons. Healthy Russian Caucasian donors spanned ages about 6 to 90 years.

The chain carries TRBV12-3 or TRBV12-4 and TRBJ1-5; the D is unclear. The source material was blood. The receptor was isolated from a human donor in good health. CDR3 residues: CASSLGQLGQPQHF. The CDR3 coding sequence is TGTGCCAGTAGTCTTGGGCAGTTGGGTCAGCCCCAGCATTTT.